This T cell receptor beta chain appears in the sequencing data of a study of blood T cell repertoires in COVID-19. The CDR3 contains 15 residues. Between the trimmed V and J ends, which lost 4 bases and 3 bases, there was a span of 13 bases. Germline V CDR1 and CDR2: MNHEY, SVGAGI. The method was immunoSEQ multiplex PCR; TCRdb's version includes in-frame clones alone and lacks a portion of them. The table records roughly 140,000 clones, around 84% of them present only once. This clonotype was obtained from a woman aged 45-59 years who had been exposed to COVID-19. The V gene is TRBV6-5, the J gene TRBJ1-3; a possible D gene is TRBD1 (6 bases). The sequenced sample consisted of PBMCs or T cells enriched from blood (not recorded which). This chain's CDR3 is CASSFQTGIGNTIYF. The CDR3 DNA reads as TGTGCCAGCAGTTTTCAGACAGGAATTGGAAACACCATATATTTT.